This T cell receptor (beta chain) comes out of a study of shared clonotypes between healthy human individuals. Clones were read by immunoSEQ multiplex PCR, and TCRdb kept only the in-frame ones, dropping some. The top ten hold roughly 1.5% of the sample, which has some 1 million clones, roughly 75% seen once. V was shortened by 6 bases and J by 6 bases, with 21 bases between the two germline ends. The germline V gene encodes CDR1 MNHEY and CDR2 SMNVEV (reference sequence). This CDR3 is built from 17 residues. This chain uses TRBV27 with TRBJ1-6; D uncertain. This sequence was found in a young man in good health. Sequences were obtained from memory CD4+ T cells sorted from blood. Regarding subset: CD45RA-negative fraction. The CDR3 region is CASRAFGFGPSNSPLHF. For the CDR3, the DNA is TGTGCCAGCAGGGCTTTTGGTTTCGGACCGTCTAATTCACCCCTCCACTTT.